Sequencing of this TCR beta chain was carried out in a study of CD8 T cells in Susac syndrome. RNA amounts of roughly 0.45 to 1 ug underwent reverse transcription with random hexamers. Amplification of TCR beta CDR3 by immunoSEQ multiplex PCR spanned 54 Vbeta and 13 Jbeta. TCRdb processed the immunoSEQ multiplex PCR reads anew with MiXCR; each CDR3 protein has one entry. The sample records hundreds of thousands of distinct CDR3 sequences, around 93% being singletons. This CDR3 is built from 14 residues. Germline V lookup: CDR1 LGHDT, CDR2 YNNKEL (reference sequence). V lost 0 bases and J 3 bases, leaving 5 bases between the germline ends.

This sequence was found in a human donor with multiple sclerosis. V gene TRBV3-1 combines with J gene TRBJ2-2, with D maybe TRBD2 (5 bases). Sequencing was carried out using CD4+ T cells from PBMCs. Written as DNA, the CDR3 is TGTGCCAGCAGCCAAGAGAGGGACACCGGGGAGCTGTTTTTT. It yields the protein CASSQERDTGELFF.